These 9 T cell receptor beta chains share one sample of origin, sequenced in a study of T cell clonotyping in hematopoietic cell transplantation. Assay: immunoSEQ multiplex PCR; the TCRdb copy retains only in-frame clones and omits some. The sample shows fewer than 9,500 clones, approximately 84% of them seen only once. Source: PBMCs, taken at the time of graft-versus-host disease after allogeneic stem cell transplant. The receptors here all came from a male patient between 60 and 69 years old who had an allogeneic stem cell transplant from an unrelated donor, so the T cells may come from the graft donor. Some clones in this sample may be carry-over from other donors' samples.

The chain carries TRBV7-2 and TRBJ1-2; 8 bases align to TRBD1. CDR1 is SGHTA, CDR2 FQGNSA, per germline. Trimming took 4 bases from V and 7 from J; bases not matched to a gene: 2. The CDR3 runs 12 residues. This CDR3 reads CASSSDRVGYTF. CDR3 DNA: TGTGCCAGCAGCTCGGACAGGGTTGGCTACACCTTC.

The chain has TRBV5-1 and TRBJ2-5; D may be TRBD1 (6 bases). This CDR3 is 14 amino acids long. The germline V gene encodes CDR1 SGHRS and CDR2 YFSETQ. With 4 bases removed from V and 0 bases from J, the gap between germline ends came to 10 bases. CDR3 residues: CASSAGQYQETQYF. The CDR3 DNA reads TGCGCCAGCAGCGCCGGACAGTACCAAGAGACCCAGTACTTC.

The chain carries TRBV9 and TRBJ1-5, with D perhaps TRBD1 (5 bases). The CDR3 is 14 residues long. Germline V gene lookup returns CDR1 SGDLS and CDR2 YYNGEE. V was clipped by 0 bases and J by 1 base, with 5 bases between them. The CDR3 here is CASSVGQSNQPQHF. CDR3 nucleotide sequence: TGTGCCAGCAGCGTAGGACAGAGCAATCAGCCCCAGCATTTT.

V gene TRBV6-6 combines with J gene TRBJ1-6; tentative D call: TRBD1 (5 bases). The CDR3 covers 13 residues. Germline V CDR1 and CDR2: MNHNY, SVGAGI (reference sequence). V shed 9 bases and J shed 9 bases, with 15 bases lying between them. CDR3: CASRQPNTSPLHF. The CDR3 nucleotides read TGTGCCAGTCGACAGCCCAATACTTCACCCCTCCACTTT.

The genes are TRBV7-2 and TRBJ1-2; D is undetermined. The CDR3 is 12 amino acids. Germline V CDR1 and CDR2: SGHTA, FQGNSA. Trimming took off 0 bases at V and 4 bases at J, with 3 bases between the two ends. This CDR3 is CASSLAFYGYTF. CDR3 DNA sequence: TGTGCCAGCAGCTTAGCGTTCTATGGCTACACCTTC. The entire variable domain, with the rest obtained from reference TRBV7-2 and TRBJ1-2, is as follows: GAGVSQSPSNKVTEKGKDVELRCDPISGHTALYWYRQSLGQGLEFLIYFQGNSAPDKSGLPSDRFSAERTGGSVSTLTIQRTQQEDSAVYLCASSLAFYGYTFGSGTRLTVV.

The J gene is TRBJ1-2, the V gene TRBV7-9; no clear D gene. CDR1 and CDR2 (germline): SEHNR, FQNEAQ (reference sequence). There are 14 residues in the CDR3. Trimming stripped 1 base from V and 8 bases from J, with 14 bases between. CDR3 nucleotide sequence: TGTGCCAGCAGCTTAGTGGAGGGTTTAGGAGGCTACACCTTC. Amino acids: CASSLVEGLGGYTF. The variable domain in full, completed from reference TRBV7-9 and TRBJ1-2, reads DTGVSQNPRHKITKRGQNVTFRCDPISEHNRLYWYRQTLGQGPEFLTYFQNEAQLEKSRLLSDRFSAERPKGSFSTLEIQRTEQGDSAMYLCASSLVEGLGGYTFGSGTRLTVV.

J is TRBJ1-1 and V is TRBV6-6; 8 nucleotides line up with TRBD1. CDR3 length: 13 amino acids. Looked up from germline, CDR1 is MNHNY and CDR2 is SVGAGI (reference sequence). With V trimmed by 8 bases and J by 0 bases, 2 bases remained unmatched. CDR3 in amino acids: CASLTGVNTEAFF. The CDR3 DNA sequence: TGTGCCAGCTTGACAGGGGTGAACACTGAAGCTTTCTTT.

J is TRBJ2-5 and V is TRBV7-2; D not certain. The CDR3 is made up of 14 amino acids. V dropped 1 base and J dropped 1 base, with 7 bases sitting between them. CDR1 SGHTA and CDR2 FQGNSA come from the germline V gene. The chain's CDR3 is CASSLEVGQETQYF. The DNA for the CDR3 is TGTGCCAGCAGCTTAGAGGTTGGCCAAGAGACCCAGTACTTC.

The V and J genes are TRBV19 and TRBJ2-4; D may be TRBD1 or TRBD2 (5 bases each). CDR1 and CDR2 from the germline V gene are LNHDA and SQIVND (reference sequence). The CDR3 contains 12 residues. V dropped 8 bases and J dropped 7 bases, with 12 bases sitting between them. The CDR3 protein is CASRGETNIQYF. CDR3 DNA sequence: TGTGCCAGTCGAGGGGAGACGAACATTCAGTACTTC.